What follows are 11 T cell receptor beta chains derived from one specimen sequenced in a study of blood T cell repertoires in COVID-19. Clones were sequenced by immunoSEQ multiplex PCR, and TCRdb holds only the in-frame ones, with some missing. The data contain under 150,000 clones, about 80% of them singletons. The source material was peripheral blood. The receptor source for this set is a man in his sixties with acute or convalescent COVID-19.

This clone was counted once. This chain uses TRBV29-1 with TRBJ2-3; D is possibly TRBD2 (7 bases). This CDR3 region has 14 residues. Germline CDR1 and CDR2: SQVTM and ANQGSEA. V lost 7 bases, J lost 3 bases, and 17 bases lay in between. Here the CDR3 reads CSAGAGLETDTQYF. The DNA of the CDR3 is TGCAGCGCGGGGGCCGGACTAGAGACAGATACGCAGTATTTT.

V gene TRBV24-1 combines with J gene TRBJ1-5; D gene ambiguous. The CDR3 contains 14 residues. V lost 2 bases, J lost 4 bases, and 8 bases lay in between. Germline CDR1 and CDR2: KGHDR and SFDVKD. CDR3 in DNA: TGTGCCACCAGTGATTGGGAGGGAAATCAGCCCCAGCATTTT. It encodes CATSDWEGNQPQHF.

The chain uses TRBV7-9 and TRBJ2-2; D uncertain. Germline CDR1 and CDR2: SEHNR and FQNEAQ (reference sequence). CDR3 length equals 14 residues. Trimming removed 1 base from V and 4 bases from J, with 7 bases in between. CDR3 DNA: TGTGCCAGCAGCTTAGGGGCAGTCACCGGGGAGCTGTTTTTT. Translation gives CASSLGAVTGELFF.

The gene calls are TRBV6-5 and TRBJ2-2, with D possibly being TRBD1 (6 bases). The CDR3 is 14 residues long. The germline V gene encodes CDR1 MNHEY and CDR2 SVGAGI. V gave up 6 bases and J gave up 4 bases, with 12 bases separating them. As DNA, the CDR3 is TGTGCCAGCAGGCAAACAGGGTTCACCGGGGAGCTGTTTTTT. Amino acids: CASRQTGFTGELFF.

The V and J genes are TRBV28 and TRBJ1-5; possible D gene TRBD1, 6 bases. This CDR3 is 16 amino acids long. With 5 bases removed from V and 7 bases from J, the gap between germline ends came to 21 bases. The germline gives CDR1 MDHEN, CDR2 SYDVKM. DNA for the CDR3: TGTGCCAGCAGTACCTCGGGGCAGGGGTCATGGCAGCCCCAGCATTTT. It translates to CASSTSGQGSWQPQHF.

This chain uses TRBV7-9 with TRBJ2-2; no definite D call. The V gene lost 9 bases and the J gene lost 0 bases, with 14 bases spanning the gap. Germline V gene data show CDR1 as SEHNR and CDR2 as FQNEAQ (reference sequence). The CDR3 consists of 15 residues. Here the CDR3 reads CARGPTVSNTGELFF. In nucleotides, the CDR3 is TGTGCCAGAGGCCCCACAGTCTCGAACACCGGGGAGCTGTTTTTT.

The rearrangement joins TRBV3-1 (or the pseudogene TRBV3-2) to TRBJ1-2, with D possibly being TRBD1 (6 bases). CDR3 length: 14 amino acids. Germline V CDR1 and CDR2: LGHDT, YNNKEL (reference sequence). The germline V and J ends were trimmed by 2 bases and 4 bases, with 11 bases remaining between them. This chain's CDR3 is CASSQSDRPYGYTF. The DNA for the CDR3 is TGTGCCAGCAGCCAATCGGACAGACCCTATGGCTACACCTTC.

This clone has only one observation. The chain has TRBV7-9 and TRBJ2-3, with 8 nucleotides matching TRBD1. The ends lost 5 bases at V and 3 bases at J; junction bases unmatched: 10. Germline V gene lookup returns CDR1 SEHNR and CDR2 FQNEAQ (reference sequence). This CDR3 contains 16 residues. The CDR3 DNA reads TGTGCCAGCAGCCGTACAGGGGGTAGGGGGACAGATACGCAGTATTTT. Protein: CASSRTGGRGTDTQYF.

J is TRBJ1-2 and V is TRBV7-2; the D gene is possibly TRBD1 (6 bases). V lost 7 bases to trimming and J lost 7 bases, with 16 bases between them. CDR3 length equals 13 residues. Germline CDR1 is SGHTA and CDR2 is FQGNSA. CDR3 in amino acids: CASTLRGKGGYTF. The CDR3 region has the DNA TGTGCCAGCACCCTTAGGGGGAAGGGTGGCTACACCTTC.

This chain uses TRBV11-1 with TRBJ2-7, with 7 bases matching TRBD1. CDR3 size: 15 residues. Germline assignment: CDR1 SGHAT and CDR2 FQDESV (reference sequence). The V and J ends lost 5 bases and 3 bases, in that order; junction bases with no gene match: 10. The CDR3 sequence: CASSRPMGQNYEQYF. The CDR3 DNA reads TGTGCCAGCAGCCGTCCCATGGGACAGAACTACGAGCAGTACTTC.

V is TRBV10-3 and J is TRBJ1-3; D might be TRBD1 (6 bases). The CDR3 runs 14 residues. Trimming removed 10 bases at V and 2 bases at J, with 15 bases between. Germline loops: CDR1 ENHRY, CDR2 SYGVKD. CDR3 region: CATRPPGAGNTIYF. In nucleotides, the CDR3 is TGTGCCACCCGCCCACCAGGGGCTGGAAACACCATATATTTT.